The clone carrying this T cell receptor beta chain was seen more than once but under ten times. The antigen remains unidentified. In TCRdb, the reads were re-called with MiXCR into one record per CDR3 protein. Of 310,000 or so distinct CDR3 sequences listed, roughly 25% are singletons. With 5 bases removed from V and 2 bases from J, the gap between germline ends came to 18 bases. The germline V gene has CDR1 LGHDT and CDR2 YNNKEL (reference sequence). CDR3 length: 16 residues. These data belong to a study of T cell repertoires in cytomegalovirus infection. For the study at large: The study used recently identified HLA-C-restricted and well-studied HLA-B-restricted CMV epitopes. Signatures in public TCR beta sequences pointed to both CMV infection and matching HLA type.

The receptor was isolated from a human donor in good health (CMV status not recorded). Some clones in this sample may be carry-over from other donors' samples. This sample comprised cultured PBMCs, obtained from culture after CMV antigen stimulation. The chain carries TRBV3-1 and TRBJ2-5; possibly TRBD2 for D (6 bases). CDR3 amino acids: CASSAGGVAGQETQYF. The CDR3 nucleotides read TGTGCCAGCAGCGCCGGAGGGGTGGCGGGTCAAGAGACCCAGTACTTC.